Presented here are 16 T cell receptor beta chains from one specimen sequenced in a study of graft-versus-host responses after intestinal transplantation. Produced via immunoSEQ multiplex PCR; TCRdb's table is partial and in-frame only. Of 99,000 or so clones in the sample, 86% are singletons; the top ten hold 1.4%. This specimen was PBMCs, taken 255 days after intestinal transplant. The source of these receptors is a human patient who received an intestinal transplant, so some T cells may come from the graft donor.

The gene calls are TRBV10-1 and TRBJ2-2; D is ambiguous. The CDR3 loop spans 13 amino acids. Germline CDR1 is WNHNN and CDR2 is SYGVQD (reference sequence). V was shortened by 0 bases and J by 5 bases, with 4 bases between the two germline ends. In DNA form, the CDR3 reads TGCGCCAGCAGTGAGTCGGGTACCGGGGAGCTGTTTTTT. As protein: CASSESGTGELFF.

The V and J genes are TRBV7-2 and TRBJ2-5; 7 bases agree with TRBD1. The V gene's germline CDR1 is SGHTA and CDR2 FQGNSA. The trim removed 6 bases at V and 5 bases at J, leaving 9 bases unmatched. The CDR3 is 14 amino acids. CDR3 loop: CASRRTGAAETQYF. The DNA for the CDR3 is TGTGCCAGCAGGAGAACAGGGGCGGCGGAGACCCAGTACTTC.

The chain joins TRBV28 to TRBJ1-2; 11 bases are shared with TRBD1. This CDR3 has 14 amino acids. CDR1 and CDR2 (germline): MDHEN, SYDVKM. V was clipped by 7 bases and J by 7 bases; unmatched bases: 8. The CDR3 coding sequence is TGTGCCAGCACCCATGGACAGGGGGCGCCTGGCTACACCTTC. Protein sequence: CASTHGQGAPGYTF.

This clone was observed a handful of times. The CDR3 region has the DNA TGTGCCAGCAGCAAAGTCCCTAGACAGGGCCTCTATGGCTACACCTTC. It yields the protein CASSKVPRQGLYGYTF. The chain joins TRBV21-1 to TRBJ1-2; the D call of TRBD1 is as the table states it, not checked on the DNA. TRBV21-1 is a pseudogene segment. The CDR3 loop spans 16 amino acids.

The chain links TRBV7-9 to TRBJ2-1, with TRBD1 identical over 7 bases. The CDR3 has 13 residues. V lost 5 bases, J lost 12 bases, and 10 bases stayed unmatched. Germline CDR1 SEHNR, CDR2 FQNEAQ (reference sequence). This CDR3 is CASSGQVLLGQFF. The DNA for the CDR3 is TGTGCCAGCAGCGGACAGGTGCTACTCGGGCAGTTCTTC.

The gene calls are TRBV27 and TRBJ1-5; D may be TRBD1 (6 bases). The ends were cut back, 4 bases at V and 0 bases at J, with 10 bases in the middle. Germline CDR1 reads MNHEY; CDR2 reads SMNVEV (reference sequence). The CDR3 loop spans 15 amino acids. CDR3 in DNA: TGTGCCAGCAGTTCTGGACAGAATAGCAATCAGCCCCAGCATTTT. Encoded protein: CASSSGQNSNQPQHF.

This clone has a single count. The chain uses TRBV30 and TRBJ1-2; weak D call: TRBD1 (5 bases). Germline CDR1 is GTSNPN and CDR2 is SVGIG (reference sequence). The CDR3 length is 13 residues. Trimming took 1 base from V and 4 from J, leaving 10 bases between them. CDR3 DNA sequence: TGTGCCTGGAGTGGCAGGGCCTCCTATGGCTACACCTTC. This sequence encodes CAWSGRASYGYTF.

Comments on this clone: The same CDR3 also results from other DNA sequences found in this sample. The V and J genes are TRBV27 and TRBJ2-5, with a tentative D call TRBD2 (5 bases). V shed 2 bases and J shed 5 bases, with 9 bases lying between them. The CDR3 consists of 13 residues. Germline V gives CDR1 MNHEY, CDR2 SMNVEV (reference sequence). The CDR3 loop is CASSLGRGETQYF. The CDR3 DNA reads TGTGCCAGCAGTTTAGGACGAGGGGAGACCCAGTACTTC.

The chain is built from TRBV10-3 and TRBJ2-1, with D hard to call. Germline assignment: CDR1 ENHRY and CDR2 SYGVKD. Trimming stripped 3 bases from V and 6 bases from J, with 3 bases between. The CDR3 spans 11 residues. CDR3 sequence reads: CAISDVNEQFF. CDR3 in DNA: TGTGCCATCAGTGACGTCAATGAGCAGTTCTTC.

This chain connects TRBV11-2 to TRBJ2-5, with D possibly TRBD1 on 5 matching bases. Germline CDR1 is SGHAT and CDR2 is FQNNGV. CDR3 length: 13 amino acids. V shed 6 bases and J shed 4 bases, with 12 bases lying between them. CDR3 region: CASSPSQGETQYF. The CDR3, as DNA: TGTGCCAGCAGTCCGAGCCAGGGAGAGACCCAGTACTTC.

V gene TRBV7-9 combines with J gene TRBJ1-2; TRBD1 might be the D (6 bases). Trimming cost V 1 base and J 1 base, with 16 bases left between them. Germline CDR1 is SEHNR and CDR2 is FQNEAQ (reference sequence). CDR3 length: 17 amino acids. The CDR3 is CASSLVARGSINYGYTF. The CDR3 DNA is TGTGCCAGCAGCTTAGTCGCCAGGGGATCCATTAACTATGGCTACACCTTC. Drawing the rest from reference TRBV7-9 and TRBJ1-2, the complete variable domain is DTGVSQNPRHKITKRGQNVTFRCDPISEHNRLYWYRQTLGQGPEFLTYFQNEAQLEKSRLLSDRFSAERPKGSFSTLEIQRTEQGDSAMYLCASSLVARGSINYGYTFGSGTRLTVV.

CDR3 coding DNA: TGTGCCAGCAGTGAAAGCGGAGCCATCTACGAGCAGTACTTC. Encoded protein: CASSESGAIYEQYF. The chain joins TRBV2 to TRBJ2-7; possible D gene TRBD2, 5 bases. Trimming stripped 2 bases from V and 3 bases from J, with 11 bases between. The CDR3 consists of 14 residues. Germline V CDR1 and CDR2: SNHLY, FYNNEI. Together with reference TRBV2 and TRBJ2-7, the CDR3 gives the full variable domain: EPEVTQTPSHQVTQMGQEVILRCVPISNHLYFYWYRQILGQKVEFLVSFYNNEISEKSEIFDDQFSVERPDGSNFTLKIRSTKLEDSAMYFCASSESGAIYEQYFGPGTRLTVT.

CDR3 residues: CASSPPGQLLGYGYTF. CDR3 DNA sequence: TGTGCCAGCTCACCACCGGGACAGCTCCTCGGCTATGGCTACACCTTC. The genes are TRBV18 and TRBJ1-2, with TRBD1 matching over 7 bases. The junction had 8 bases not matched to a gene; V was cut back by 0 bases and J by 4 bases. CDR1 is KGHSH, CDR2 LQKENI, per germline. The CDR3 totals 16 residues.

A few counts support this clone. V is TRBV15 and J is TRBJ2-7; D may be TRBD2 (5 bases). This CDR3 comprises 14 residues. From germline, CDR1 is LNHNV and CDR2 YYDKDF (reference sequence). V shed 1 base and J shed 1 base, with 8 bases lying between them. CDR3 sequence reads: CATSRGGDSYEQYF. The CDR3 DNA is TGTGCCACCAGCAGAGGGGGAGATTCCTACGAGCAGTACTTC.

The chain combines TRBV5-6 with TRBJ2-2; D remains ambiguous. The V gene's germline CDR1 is SGHDT and CDR2 YYEEEE. Trimming shortened V by 1 base and J by 4 bases, and 5 bases separated the two germline ends. The CDR3 is 13 amino acids. CDR3 protein: CASSLILTGELFF. CDR3 DNA: TGTGCCAGCAGCTTGATACTCACCGGGGAGCTGTTTTTT.

V and J are TRBV19 and TRBJ1-1, with a weak D call TRBD1 (5 bases). The CDR3 runs 14 residues. The germline V gene has CDR1 LNHDA and CDR2 SQIVND (reference sequence). The V end lost 0 bases, the J end lost 7 bases, and 12 bases lay between the germline ends. The CDR3 region has the DNA TGTGCCAGTAGTATAGATGGGGCGCGAAGTGAAGCTTTCTTT. It encodes CASSIDGARSEAFF.